This T cell receptor (beta chain) was found in a study of CD8+ T cells in alopecia areata (dated by TCRdb to the late 2010s). About the full investigation: Treated patients were enrolled in an open-label pilot trial of oral tofacitinib, 5 to 10 mg twice daily, for moderate-to-severe alopecia areata. Patients stayed on tofacitinib for 6 to 18 months and then had 6 months of follow-up off drug so that delayed response and recurrence could be assessed. In treated patients, disease severity was measured using the SALT score, which gives the percentage of scalp surface area affected. The study used high-throughput TCRbeta sequencing to examine T cell clonal expansion in alopecia areata, in both the C3H/HeJ mouse model and human patients. Human TCRbeta sequencing covered scalp tissue and sorted CD4+ and CD8+ peripheral blood T cells from patchy and totalis/universalis alopecia areata patients and healthy controls. Tofacitinib-treated patients had biopsies at baseline and at 4 and 24 weeks of treatment, with a later scalp biopsy in several patients. Scalp clonality was compared across normal scalp (n=4), patchy alopecia areata scalp (n=8), and alopecia totalis/universalis scalp (n=8). RNA was obtained with the PAXgene miRNA kit for fixed scalp, the miRNeasy kit for PBMCs, and the RNeasy kit for mouse skin. Amplification of TCRbeta CDR3 regions was done by immunoSEQ multiplex PCR using 35 Vbeta forward primers and 13 Jbeta reverse primers.

The study at large found these results: Higher clonality and more expanded CD8+ clones were observed in lesional scalp than in normal scalp, particularly in alopecia totalis/universalis, a finding suggestive of antigenic drive. Scalp clonality and the number of expanded CD8+ clones among the top 100 scalp clones were significantly decreased by tofacitinib. The treated cohort was small, with a single nonresponder, so links between baseline CD8+ expansion and response need larger studies. Scalp TCR repertoire analysis is complicated because resident alphabeta T cells in normal human skin are also sequenced, whereas mouse skin is dominated by gammadelta T cells. During tofacitinib treatment, many expanded lesional clones remained in scalp and blood, and this persistence may partly explain relapse after treatment is stopped. TCR sequences shared between patients were less clear than in mice, possibly partly because of HLA diversity in the patient population.

The protocol used for the library was the immunoSEQ multiplex PCR assay. To provide template for TCR sequencing, every sample had RNA extracted and reverse transcribed into cDNA. First-strand cDNA was synthesized using SuperScript III with a 2:1 mix of oligo-dT and random hexamers. Amplification bias was assessed with a synthetic immune receptor repertoire, and residual bias was removed computationally. The paper's processing steps were these. Raw reads were preprocessed to remove errors, and CDR3 was defined according to IMGT conventions as the region from the conserved cysteine to phenylalanine. Clonality was computed as 1 minus the Shannon entropy, with the entropy normalized by log2 of the number of productive unique TCRs. Whether each scalp clone was CD4 or CD8 was inferred by checking scalp TCRbeta sequences against the CD4 and CD8 repertoires from sorted blood. TCRdb stores this immuneACCESS table with in-frame sequences only. Part of the clones is absent; in the studies checked, under half of the shortfall reflects unresolved V genes, and no reason is known for the rest. That table supplies the V and J calls and clone size; D and trimming were determined from the DNA. This sample gives about 150,000 clones in total; roughly two thirds of them show up just once. The ten largest clones represent approximately 0.91% of the sample.

In regard to this clone: This clone's antigen is unknown. Per-nucleotide qualities are absent, and no much larger clonotype sits a single base away.

The time point tag for this specimen amounts to: 4 weeks on oral tofacitinib. This specimen's treatment or condition label, interpreted: oral pan-JAK inhibitor, 5-10 mg twice daily. From alopecia areata patients, peripheral blood was collected along with lesional scalp punch biopsies. After PBMCs were isolated by density centrifugation and stained for CD3, CD4 and CD8, a FACSAria was used to sort CD4+ and CD8+ T cells. This clonotype originated in a human donor with alopecia areata. The specimen comprised CD4+ T cells sorted from blood, sampled at week 4, from a patient treated with tofacitinib.

The CDR3 loop reads CAWSHRRNTEAFF. The nucleotide sequence is TGTGCCTGGAGCCACAGGAGGAACACTGAAGCTTTCTTT. The sequence joins TRBV30 to TRBJ1-1, and perhaps TRBD1 as D gene, on 5 matching bases. Taken from the germline V gene (reference sequence), the CDR1 and CDR2 loops are GTSNPN and SVGIG. Trimming at the junction amounts to 3 bases on V and 1 base on J, and the germline ends lie 9 bases apart. From cysteine to phenylalanine, the CDR3 is 13 amino acids long. The CDR3 DNA has 39 bases and is translated from base 1. Full variable domain (CDR3 extended with the reference TRBV30 and TRBJ1-1 proteins): SQTIHQWPATLVQPVGSPLSLECTVEGTSNPNLYWYRQAAGRGLQLLFYSVGIGQISSEVPQNLSASRPQDRQFILSSKKLLLSDSGFYLCAWSHRRNTEAFFGQGTRLTVV.